This TCR beta chain emerged from a study of blood T cells in healthy people across ages (dated by TCRdb to between 2015 and 2017). Notes on the research overall: In model experiments, template switching captured roughly one uniquely barcoded TCR beta cDNA molecule for every two T cells. The study measured age-related changes in TCR beta repertoire diversity using deep sequencing normalized with unique cDNA molecular identifiers. The donors were divided into four age groups: young (average around 16 years), middle-aged (around 37), aged (about 60) and long-lived (roughly 82). To avoid experimental bias, donors of different ages were spread randomly across the sequencing lanes. Two additional independent replicas of 1 million unique cDNA reads from the same blood draw were analyzed for two donors (one aged 18 to 30 and one aged 80 or older). Findings and caveats that apply to the study as a whole: Conclusive comparison of naive and antigen-experienced compartments was prevented by the profiling of bulk unsorted PBMCs. Because donor CMV infection status was unknown, age-related changes in expanded clonotypes were potentially confounded. A strong correlation was found between observed TCR beta diversity and the percentage of naive T cells measured by flow cytometry. Estimates of total diversity from one million sequenced T cells were regarded as lower bounds and underestimates. As age increased, observed TCR beta diversity per million T cells dropped in a roughly linear way, and a significant reduction was already evident by age roughly 40. The long-lived group showed more naive CD4+ T cells, fewer expanded clones and increased TCR diversity than the aged group, suggesting age selection.

Donors were 30 to 45 systemically healthy Caucasian individuals from Russia aged roughly 6 to 100 years. About 10 milliliters of peripheral blood were drawn from each donor into EDTA-treated Vacutainer tubes. Ficoll-Paque density-gradient centrifugation was used to isolate PBMCs, with at least 7 million per sample. Total RNA, at least 5 micrograms per sample, was extracted from PBMCs with Trizol reagent. Naive CD45RAhigh/CD27high T cell percentages were measured by flow cytometry on a PBMC aliquot from every donor. Libraries came from 5' RACE. Sequenced on an Illumina HiSeq 2500. The second PCR ran for about 6 to 11 cycles and used a J-beta primer mix along with a sample-barcoded 5' primer. Each TCR beta cDNA molecule received a unique molecular identifier from a template-switch 5' adaptor carrying 12 random nucleotides. Each sample yielded at least 3 million CDR3-containing paired-end reads. All of the RNA was converted into first-strand cDNA using the Mint cDNA synthesis kit, with a TRBC-specific oligonucleotide serving as the primer. All cDNA was treated with uracil-DNA glycosylase and then went through a first 18-cycle PCR with the universal primers M1SS and BC2_uni_R. From the authors' description of their analysis: Normalization of each sample was performed by random selection of 1 million high-quality reads, each carrying a distinct molecular identifier. Reads sharing molecular identifiers were discarded rather than binned into consensus sequences. CDR3 identification, clonotype clustering and error correction used MiTCR with a Q25 quality threshold and the strictest error-elimination algorithm. A nonparametric unseen species model with Euler transformation was used to estimate a lower bound on total TCR beta diversity. The public reads were reanalyzed by TCRdb: fastp trimming at Q25, MiXCR alignment, in-frame beta chains only. Rows are unified per CDR3 protein, each entry keeping the most common DNA and genes. The V and J calls and clone size are TCRdb's, not the authors'. The sample yields under 850,000 distinct CDR3 sequences; 30% to 45% were counted once. The top ten constitute under 15% of the sample.

This clonotype showed up just once. It has no known antigen specificity. No base-level quality is on record; no much larger clone is a single base apart. One read offers little support. Inclusive of the bounding cysteine and phenylalanine, the CDR3 is 15 residues long. The only DNA kept is the CDR3, 45 bases in frame from the first base. V and J are truncated by 4 bases and 6 bases respectively, leaving an intervening sequence of 18 bases. CDR1 and CDR2, looked up from the germline V gene, are LGHNA and YSLEER. The rearranged chain carries TRBV4-3 and TRBJ1-1, with the D gene not confidently named. Input material: blood. The receptor was derived from a man aged 18-30 years in good health. The DNA sequence is TGCGCCAGCAGCCGCGCCAAGGGTGTGGGCGCTGAAGCTTTCTTT. Translated, this gives CASSRAKGVGAEAFF.